This T cell receptor beta chain stems from a study of OX40 agonist ivuxolimab in advanced cancers. Study background: A history of anti-PD-1, anti-PD-L1 or anti-CTLA-4 therapy was acceptable, and approximately 41% had some. The study's findings and limits: There were, on average, more expanded clones in CD8+ T cells than in CD4+.

Losses at the gene ends were 4 bases for V and 3 bases for J; bases not matched to a gene: 2. The CDR3 has 15 amino acids. Per the germline V gene, CDR1 is LNHDA and CDR2 is SQIVND (reference sequence). This clone was seen a single time. Its cognate antigen is unknown. Sequencing was performed with immunoSEQ multiplex PCR; in TCRdb, only in-frame clones are kept and a portion is missing. The sample shows around 60,000 clones, roughly 80% of them seen only once. Sequences were derived from CD4+ or CD8+ T cells sorted from blood, sampled in a trial of the OX40 agonist ivuxolimab. The TCR originated in an adult with an advanced solid tumor such as melanoma, head and neck, liver or kidney cancer. This chain links TRBV19 with TRBJ2-5, with 13 bases that match TRBD2. CDR3 in amino acids: CASSRTSGREETQYF. The CDR3 DNA follows: TGTGCCAGTAGTAGAACTAGCGGGAGGGAAGAGACCCAGTACTTC. Using reference TRBV19 and TRBJ2-5 for the parts outside the CDR3, the full variable domain is DGGITQSPKYLFRKEGQNVTLSCEQNLNHDAMYWYRQDPGQGLRLIYYSQIVNDFQKGDIAEGYSVSREKKESFPLTVTSAQKNPTAFYLCASSRTSGREETQYFGPGTRLLVL.